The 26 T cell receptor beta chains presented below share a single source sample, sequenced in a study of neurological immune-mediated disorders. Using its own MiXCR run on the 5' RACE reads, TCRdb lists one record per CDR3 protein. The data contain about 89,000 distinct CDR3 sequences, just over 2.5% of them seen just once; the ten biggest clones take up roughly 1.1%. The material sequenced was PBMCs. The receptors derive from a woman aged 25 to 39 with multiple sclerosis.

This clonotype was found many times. The CDR3 coding sequence is TGTGCCAGCAGCTCCGGGACTAGCGTTGAGCAGTTCTTC. Protein product: CASSSGTSVEQFF. The chain uses TRBV7-9 and TRBJ2-1; TRBD2 matches 10 bases. The CDR3 runs to 13 residues. V shed 4 bases and J 9 bases; nucleotides not matched to a gene: 3. From germline, CDR1 is SEHNR and CDR2 FQNEAQ (reference sequence).

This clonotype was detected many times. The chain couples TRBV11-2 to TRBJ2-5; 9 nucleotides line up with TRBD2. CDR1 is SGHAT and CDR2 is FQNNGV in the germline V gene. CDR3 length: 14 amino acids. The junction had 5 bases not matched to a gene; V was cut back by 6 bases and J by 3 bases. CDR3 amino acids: CASRGLASKETQYF. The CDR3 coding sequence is TGTGCCAGCAGAGGACTAGCGTCCAAAGAGACCCAGTACTTC.

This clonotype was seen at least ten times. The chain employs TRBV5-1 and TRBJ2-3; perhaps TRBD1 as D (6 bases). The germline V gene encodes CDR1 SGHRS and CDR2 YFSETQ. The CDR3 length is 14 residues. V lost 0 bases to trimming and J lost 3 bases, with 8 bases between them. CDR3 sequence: CASSLVTGTDTQYF. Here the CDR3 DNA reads TGCGCCAGCAGCTTGGTCACAGGGACAGATACGCAGTATTTT.

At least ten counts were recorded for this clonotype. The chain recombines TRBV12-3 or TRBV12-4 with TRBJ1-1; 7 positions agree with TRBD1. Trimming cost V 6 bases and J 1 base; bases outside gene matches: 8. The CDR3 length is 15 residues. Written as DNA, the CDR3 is TGTGCCAGCAGCCACCGGACAGGAACGAACACTGAAGCTTTCTTT. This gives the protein CASSHRTGTNTEAFF.

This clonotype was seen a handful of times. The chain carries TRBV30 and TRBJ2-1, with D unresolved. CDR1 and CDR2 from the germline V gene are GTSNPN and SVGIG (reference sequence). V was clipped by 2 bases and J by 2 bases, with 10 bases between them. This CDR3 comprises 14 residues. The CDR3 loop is CAWSRTVTYNEQFF. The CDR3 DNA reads TGTGCCTGGAGTCGAACGGTTACCTACAATGAGCAGTTCTTC.

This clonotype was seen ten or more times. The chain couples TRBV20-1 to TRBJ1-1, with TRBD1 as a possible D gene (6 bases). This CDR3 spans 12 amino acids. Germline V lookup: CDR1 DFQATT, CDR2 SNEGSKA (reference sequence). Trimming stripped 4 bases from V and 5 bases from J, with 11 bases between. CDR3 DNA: TGCAGTGCTAAACAGGGAGGAACTGAAGCTTTCTTT. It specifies CSAKQGGTEAFF.

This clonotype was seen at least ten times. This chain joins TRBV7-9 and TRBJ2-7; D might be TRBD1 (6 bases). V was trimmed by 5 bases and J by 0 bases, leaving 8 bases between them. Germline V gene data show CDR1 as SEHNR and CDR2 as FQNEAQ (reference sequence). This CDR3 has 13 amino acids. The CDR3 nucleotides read TGTGCCAGCAGCCCCAGGGGCTCCTACGAGCAGTACTTC. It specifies CASSPRGSYEQYF.

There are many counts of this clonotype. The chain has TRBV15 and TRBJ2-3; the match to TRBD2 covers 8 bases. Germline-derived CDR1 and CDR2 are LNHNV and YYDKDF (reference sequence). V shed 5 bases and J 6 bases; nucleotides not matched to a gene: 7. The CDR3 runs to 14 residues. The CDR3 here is CATSAGTSPDTQYF. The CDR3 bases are TGTGCCACCAGCGCCGGGACTAGTCCCGATACGCAGTATTTT.

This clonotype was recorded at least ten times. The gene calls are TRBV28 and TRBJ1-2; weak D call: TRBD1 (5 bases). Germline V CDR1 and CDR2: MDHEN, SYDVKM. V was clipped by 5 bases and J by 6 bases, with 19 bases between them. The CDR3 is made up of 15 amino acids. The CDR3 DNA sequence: TGTGCCAGCAGTATCAGGCGGCCCGGGGGTGATGGCTACACCTTC. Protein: CASSIRRPGGDGYTF.

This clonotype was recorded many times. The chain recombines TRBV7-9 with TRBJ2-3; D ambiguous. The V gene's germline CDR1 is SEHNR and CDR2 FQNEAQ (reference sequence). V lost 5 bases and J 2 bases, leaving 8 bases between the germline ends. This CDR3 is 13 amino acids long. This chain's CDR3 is CASSPRVTDTQYF. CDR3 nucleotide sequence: TGTGCCAGCAGCCCTCGAGTCACAGATACGCAGTATTTT.

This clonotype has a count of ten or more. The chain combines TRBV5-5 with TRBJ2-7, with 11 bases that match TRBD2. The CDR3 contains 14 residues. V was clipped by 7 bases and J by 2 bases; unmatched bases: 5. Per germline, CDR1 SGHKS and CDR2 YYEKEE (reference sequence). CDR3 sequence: CASSRLAGTYEQYF. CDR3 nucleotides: TGTGCCAGCTCCAGACTAGCGGGAACCTACGAGCAGTACTTC.

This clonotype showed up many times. CDR3 amino acids: CASSLVVGSDRGSLGEQYF. In nucleotides, the CDR3 is TGTGCCAGCAGTTTAGTAGTGGGGTCAGACAGGGGCTCCCTTGGCGAGCAGTACTTC. V is TRBV28 and J is TRBJ2-7; 8 bases are shared with TRBD1. The CDR3 is made up of 19 amino acids. With 2 bases clipped from V and 6 bases from J, the junction kept 21 bases outside the gene matches. Germline V gives CDR1 MDHEN, CDR2 SYDVKM.

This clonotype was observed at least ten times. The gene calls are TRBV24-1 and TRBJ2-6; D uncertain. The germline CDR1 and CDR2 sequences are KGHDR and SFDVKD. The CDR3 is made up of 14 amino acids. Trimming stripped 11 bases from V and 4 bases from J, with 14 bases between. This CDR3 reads CANAGQQGANVLTF. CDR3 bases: TGTGCCAACGCCGGGCAGCAAGGGGCCAACGTCCTGACTTTC.

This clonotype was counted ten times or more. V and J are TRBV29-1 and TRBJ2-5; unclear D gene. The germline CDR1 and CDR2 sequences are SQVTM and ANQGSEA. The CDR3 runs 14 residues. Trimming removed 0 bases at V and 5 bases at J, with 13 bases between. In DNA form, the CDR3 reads TGCAGCGTTGAAGATCTAAGGCGAGAGGAGACCCAGTACTTC. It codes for CSVEDLRREETQYF.

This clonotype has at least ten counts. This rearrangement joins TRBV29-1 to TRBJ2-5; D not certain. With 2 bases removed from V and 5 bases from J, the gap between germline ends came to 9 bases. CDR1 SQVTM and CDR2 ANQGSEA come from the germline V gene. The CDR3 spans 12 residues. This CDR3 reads CSVERPDETQYF. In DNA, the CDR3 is TGCAGCGTTGAAAGGCCGGACGAGACCCAGTACTTC.

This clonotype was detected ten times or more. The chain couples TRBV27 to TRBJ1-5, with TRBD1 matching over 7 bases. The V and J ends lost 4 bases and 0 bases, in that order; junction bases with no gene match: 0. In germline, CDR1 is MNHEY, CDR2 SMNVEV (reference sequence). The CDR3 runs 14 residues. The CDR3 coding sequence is TGTGCCAGCAGTTACAGGGGTAGCAATCAGCCCCAGCATTTT. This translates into CASSYRGSNQPQHF.

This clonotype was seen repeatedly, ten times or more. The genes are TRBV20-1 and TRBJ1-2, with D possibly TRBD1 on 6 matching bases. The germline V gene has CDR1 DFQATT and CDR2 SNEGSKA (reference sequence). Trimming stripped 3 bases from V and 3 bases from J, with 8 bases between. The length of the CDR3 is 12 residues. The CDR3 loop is CSARTGHYGYTF. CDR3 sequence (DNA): TGCAGTGCTAGGACAGGCCACTATGGCTACACCTTC.

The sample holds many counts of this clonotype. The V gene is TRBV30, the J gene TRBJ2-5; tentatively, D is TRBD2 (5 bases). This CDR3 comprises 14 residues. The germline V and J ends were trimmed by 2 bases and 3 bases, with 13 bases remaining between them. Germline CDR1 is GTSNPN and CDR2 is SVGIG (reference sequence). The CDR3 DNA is TGTGCCTGGAGTAAGGTACTAGGTAAAGAGACCCAGTACTTC. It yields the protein CAWSKVLGKETQYF.

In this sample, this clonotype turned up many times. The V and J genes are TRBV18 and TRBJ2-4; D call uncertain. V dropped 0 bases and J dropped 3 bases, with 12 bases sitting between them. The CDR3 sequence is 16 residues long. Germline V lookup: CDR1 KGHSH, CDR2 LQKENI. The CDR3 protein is CASSPPVGPDKNIQYF. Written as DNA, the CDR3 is TGTGCCAGCTCACCACCAGTAGGGCCAGACAAAAACATTCAGTACTTC.

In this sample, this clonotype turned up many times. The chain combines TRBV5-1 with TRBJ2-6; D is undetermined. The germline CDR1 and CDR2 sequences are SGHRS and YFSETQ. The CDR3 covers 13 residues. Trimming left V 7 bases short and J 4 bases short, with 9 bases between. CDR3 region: CASRDPGANVLTF. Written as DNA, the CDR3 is TGCGCCAGCCGTGATCCCGGGGCCAACGTCCTGACTTTC.

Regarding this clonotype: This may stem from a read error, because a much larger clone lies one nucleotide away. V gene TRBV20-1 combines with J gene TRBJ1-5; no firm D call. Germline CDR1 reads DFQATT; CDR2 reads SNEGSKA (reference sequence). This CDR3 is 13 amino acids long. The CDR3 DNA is TGCAGTGCTGATGGTGGAGCACAACGGGCCCAGAATTTT. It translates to CSADGGAQRAQNF.

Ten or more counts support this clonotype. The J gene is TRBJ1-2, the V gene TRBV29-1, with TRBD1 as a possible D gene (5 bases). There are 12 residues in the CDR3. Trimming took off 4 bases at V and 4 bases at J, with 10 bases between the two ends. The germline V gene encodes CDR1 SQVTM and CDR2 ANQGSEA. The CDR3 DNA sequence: TGCAGCGTTGCCGACAGAGCCTATGGCTACACCTTC. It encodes CSVADRAYGYTF.

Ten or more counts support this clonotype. The CDR3 protein is CSATSANHYGYTF. The CDR3 nucleotides are TGCAGTGCTACCTCGGCCAATCATTATGGCTACACCTTC. The gene calls are TRBV20-1 and TRBJ1-2, with D uncertain. This CDR3 has 13 amino acids. Per germline, CDR1 DFQATT and CDR2 SNEGSKA (reference sequence). Trimming left V 4 bases short and J 5 bases short, with 14 bases between.

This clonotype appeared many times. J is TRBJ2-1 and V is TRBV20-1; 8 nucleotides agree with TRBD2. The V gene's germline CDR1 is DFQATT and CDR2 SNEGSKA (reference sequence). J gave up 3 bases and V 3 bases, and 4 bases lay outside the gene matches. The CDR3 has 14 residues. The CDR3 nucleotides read TGCAGTGCTAGTGGACTAGCCATCTACAATGAGCAGTTCTTC. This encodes CSASGLAIYNEQFF.

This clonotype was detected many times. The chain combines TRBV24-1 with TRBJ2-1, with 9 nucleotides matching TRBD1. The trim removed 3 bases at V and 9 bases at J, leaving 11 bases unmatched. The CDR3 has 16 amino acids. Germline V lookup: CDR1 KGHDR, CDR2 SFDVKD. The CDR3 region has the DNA TGTGCCACCAGTGATCTGGGACAGGGTCCAGGTGGTGAGCAGTTCTTC. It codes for CATSDLGQGPGGEQFF.

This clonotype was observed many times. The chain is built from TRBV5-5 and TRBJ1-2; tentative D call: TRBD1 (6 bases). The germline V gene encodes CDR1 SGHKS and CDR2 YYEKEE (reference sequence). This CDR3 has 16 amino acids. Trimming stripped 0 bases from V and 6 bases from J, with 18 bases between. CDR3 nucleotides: TGTGCCAGCAGCTTGGATGTGGGGGGGCGCTGGAATGGCTACACCTTC. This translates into CASSLDVGGRWNGYTF.